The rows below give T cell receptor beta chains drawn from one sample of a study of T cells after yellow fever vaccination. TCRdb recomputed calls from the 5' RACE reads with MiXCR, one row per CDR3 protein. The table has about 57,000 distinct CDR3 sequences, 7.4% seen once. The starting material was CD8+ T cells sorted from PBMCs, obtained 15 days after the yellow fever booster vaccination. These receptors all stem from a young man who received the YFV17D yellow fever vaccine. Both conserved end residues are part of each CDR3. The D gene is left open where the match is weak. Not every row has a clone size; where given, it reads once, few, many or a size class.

CDR3nt: TGCGCCAGCAGCTTGGTTTCGGGAGACTACGAGCAGTACTTC
CDR3aa: CASSLVSGDYEQYF
j_gene: TRBJ2-7
v_gene: TRBV5-1
abundance: many
d_gene: .

CDR3nt: TGCGCCAGCAGCTTGGCCGGCACAGATACGCAGTATTTT
CDR3aa: CASSLAGTDTQYF
j_gene: TRBJ2-3
v_gene: TRBV5-1
abundance: many
d_gene: .

CDR3nt: TGTGCCAGCAGCTTAGTGCGGGTAACCTACAATGAGCAGTTCTTC
CDR3aa: CASSLVRVTYNEQFF
j_gene: TRBJ2-1
v_gene: TRBV7-8
abundance: many
d_gene: .

CDR3nt: TGTGCCAGCATCCCGGACGGAAACTACGAGCAGTACTTC
CDR3aa: CASIPDGNYEQYF
j_gene: TRBJ2-7
v_gene: TRBV7-9
abundance: many
d_gene: .

CDR3nt: TGCGCCAGCAGCTTGGCTGTTGGCGGGGAGCTGTTTTTT
CDR3aa: CASSLAVGGELFF
j_gene: TRBJ2-2
v_gene: TRBV5-1
abundance: many
d_gene: .

CDR3nt: TGTGCCAGCAGCTCTACCTACCGGGACAGGGACTATGGCTACACCTTC
CDR3aa: CASSSTYRDRDYGYTF
j_gene: TRBJ1-2
v_gene: TRBV11-2
abundance: many
d_gene: TRBD1

CDR3nt: TGTGCCAGCAGTACGTTGACGGTTGGGCAGGCGGAAAACATTCAGTACTTC
CDR3aa: CASSTLTVGQAENIQYF
j_gene: TRBJ2-4
v_gene: TRBV2
abundance: many
d_gene: .

CDR3nt: TGTGCCAGTGGACCTAGCGGACTGAATGAAAAACTGTTTTTT
CDR3aa: CASGPSGLNEKLFF
j_gene: TRBJ1-4
v_gene: TRBV6-1
abundance: many
d_gene: .

CDR3nt: TGTGCCAGCAGCCCTTTCGACTCACCGGCCTACAATGAGCAGTTCTTC
CDR3aa: CASSPFDSPAYNEQFF
j_gene: TRBJ2-1
v_gene: TRBV12-3/TRBV12-4
abundance: few
d_gene: .

CDR3nt: TGTGCCAGCAGCTCCGACTGGGGGGAGCAGTACTTC
CDR3aa: CASSSDWGEQYF
j_gene: TRBJ2-7
v_gene: TRBV5-4
abundance: many
d_gene: .

CDR3nt: TGTGCCAGCAGTCGGACTAGCGGTACTAGCACAGATACGCAGTATTTT
CDR3aa: CASSRTSGTSTDTQYF
j_gene: TRBJ2-3
v_gene: TRBV12-3/TRBV12-4
abundance: many
d_gene: TRBD2

CDR3nt: TGTGCCAGCAGTTACCTGTCGGATGGCTACACCTTC
CDR3aa: CASSYLSDGYTF
j_gene: TRBJ1-2
v_gene: TRBV6-2/TRBV6-3
abundance: many
d_gene: .

CDR3nt: TGTGCCAGCAGAGGACAGGGGGCAGGAGGCTACACCTTC
CDR3aa: CASRGQGAGGYTF
j_gene: TRBJ1-2
v_gene: TRBV6-1
abundance: .
d_gene: TRBD1

CDR3nt: TGTGCCAGCAGTTTGGGAGTGGGCGATGAGCAGTTCTTC
CDR3aa: CASSLGVGDEQFF
j_gene: TRBJ2-1
v_gene: TRBV12-3/TRBV12-4
abundance: many
d_gene: .

CDR3nt: TGTGCCAGCAGCTTGGCAGAATACTCCTACAATGAGCAGTTCTTC
CDR3aa: CASSLAEYSYNEQFF
j_gene: TRBJ2-1
v_gene: TRBV5-5
abundance: many
d_gene: .

CDR3nt: TGCGCCAGCAGCGGCGGGAATGAGCAGTTCTTC
CDR3aa: CASSGGNEQFF
j_gene: TRBJ2-1
v_gene: TRBV5-1
abundance: many
d_gene: .

CDR3nt: TGTGCCAGCAGTCTCGGACGGAGAGGTACAGATACGCAGTATTTT
CDR3aa: CASSLGRRGTDTQYF
j_gene: TRBJ2-3
v_gene: TRBV27
abundance: many
d_gene: .

CDR3nt: TGTGCCAGCAGTTTATTGGGCGGCGGGAATGAGCAGTTCTTC
CDR3aa: CASSLLGGGNEQFF
j_gene: TRBJ2-1
v_gene: TRBV12-3/TRBV12-4
abundance: .
d_gene: .

CDR3nt: TGTGCCAGCAGCCCCCAGAGGGGGCGGGAGTATGAGCAGTTCTTC
CDR3aa: CASSPQRGREYEQFF
j_gene: TRBJ2-1
v_gene: TRBV7-6
abundance: .
d_gene: .

CDR3nt: TGCGCCAGCAGCCATAGTACTAGCGGTGGGTACGAGCAGTACTTC
CDR3aa: CASSHSTSGGYEQYF
j_gene: TRBJ2-7
v_gene: TRBV4-3
abundance: many
d_gene: TRBD2

CDR3nt: TGCAGCGTGGGGGCTACCGGGACAGGCGACTATGGCTACACCTTC
CDR3aa: CSVGATGTGDYGYTF
j_gene: TRBJ1-2
v_gene: TRBV29-1
abundance: few
d_gene: TRBD1

CDR3nt: TGTGCCAGCAGCCCGACCGGGGGTTTCCGGGCCGGGGAGCTGTTTTTT
CDR3aa: CASSPTGGFRAGELFF
j_gene: TRBJ2-2
v_gene: TRBV7-2
abundance: many
d_gene: .

CDR3nt: TGTGCCAGCAGCTTACATGTAGCGGGAGTTAATGAGCAGTTCTTC
CDR3aa: CASSLHVAGVNEQFF
j_gene: TRBJ2-1
v_gene: TRBV7-9
abundance: many
d_gene: TRBD2

CDR3nt: TGTGCCATCAGTGATGTAGCGCGAGACTCCTACAATGAGCAGTTCTTC
CDR3aa: CAISDVARDSYNEQFF
j_gene: TRBJ2-1
v_gene: TRBV10-3
abundance: many
d_gene: .

CDR3nt: TGCAGTGTTCCTACAGGAGCTCAAGAGACCCAGTACTTC
CDR3aa: CSVPTGAQETQYF
j_gene: TRBJ2-5
v_gene: TRBV20-1
abundance: many
d_gene: .

CDR3nt: TGTGCCAGCACTACGAGGACAGCCATCTACGAGCAGTACTTC
CDR3aa: CASTTRTAIYEQYF
j_gene: TRBJ2-7
v_gene: TRBV28
abundance: many
d_gene: .

CDR3nt: TGTGCCAGCAGCTTAGTGGGGAACACAGATACGCAGTATTTT
CDR3aa: CASSLVGNTDTQYF
j_gene: TRBJ2-3
v_gene: TRBV7-2
abundance: many
d_gene: .

CDR3nt: TGTGCCAGCAGCTTGGTTGGGACAGCCACCTCCTACGAGCAGTACTTC
CDR3aa: CASSLVGTATSYEQYF
j_gene: TRBJ2-7
v_gene: TRBV5-6
abundance: many
d_gene: TRBD1

CDR3nt: TGTGCCAGCAGTTTGAGCGGGGCGGACACCATATATTTT
CDR3aa: CASSLSGADTIYF
j_gene: TRBJ1-3
v_gene: TRBV6-6
abundance: many
d_gene: .

CDR3nt: TGTGCCAGCAGTGAAGGAGGAGGCAGTCAGCCCCAGCATTTT
CDR3aa: CASSEGGGSQPQHF
j_gene: TRBJ1-5
v_gene: TRBV25-1
abundance: many
d_gene: .

CDR3nt: TGTGCCAGCAGCTTGGATAACCCGGGACAGGGGGCCAATGGCTACACCTTC
CDR3aa: CASSLDNPGQGANGYTF
j_gene: TRBJ1-2
v_gene: TRBV5-4
abundance: many
d_gene: TRBD1

CDR3nt: TGTGCCTGGAGTGGACAGCCCTCCTCTGGAAACACCATATATTTT
CDR3aa: CAWSGQPSSGNTIYF
j_gene: TRBJ1-3
v_gene: TRBV30
abundance: few
d_gene: .

CDR3nt: TGTGCCAGCGGGAGCAGCACAGATACGCAGTATTTT
CDR3aa: CASGSSTDTQYF
j_gene: TRBJ2-3
v_gene: TRBV25-1
abundance: many
d_gene: .

CDR3nt: TGTGCCAGCAGCCAAGAAAACTCGGGAGGGGAGACCCAGTACTTC
CDR3aa: CASSQENSGGETQYF
j_gene: TRBJ2-5
v_gene: TRBV3-1
abundance: many
d_gene: TRBD2

CDR3nt: TGTGCCAGTAGCCTGCGCGCGGCCGCCTACAATGAGCAGTTCTTC
CDR3aa: CASSLRAAAYNEQFF
j_gene: TRBJ2-1
v_gene: TRBV19
abundance: many
d_gene: .

CDR3nt: TGTGCCAGCAGTGAAGGGGTCTTTGGCACAGATACGCAGTATTTT
CDR3aa: CASSEGVFGTDTQYF
j_gene: TRBJ2-3
v_gene: TRBV6-4
abundance: many
d_gene: .

CDR3nt: TGTGCCAGCAGTTTAGTGGGGGGGATTAATTCACCCCTCCACTTT
CDR3aa: CASSLVGGINSPLHF
j_gene: TRBJ1-6
v_gene: TRBV27
abundance: many
d_gene: .

CDR3nt: TGTGCCAGCAGTCCCTTTGGGGGCGCGGGAGTGCTTGAGCAGTACTTC
CDR3aa: CASSPFGGAGVLEQYF
j_gene: TRBJ2-7
v_gene: TRBV27
abundance: many
d_gene: .

CDR3nt: TGTGCCAGCAGTTACTCGAGCTCGGAGACCCAGTACTTC
CDR3aa: CASSYSSSETQYF
j_gene: TRBJ2-5
v_gene: TRBV6-5
abundance: few
d_gene: .

CDR3nt: TGTGCCAGCAGTGCCTCACAGCCCCTCAATGAGCAGTTCTTC
CDR3aa: CASSASQPLNEQFF
j_gene: TRBJ2-1
v_gene: TRBV27
abundance: many
d_gene: .

CDR3nt: TGTGCCAGCAGTTACTCGATTTGGGAGCAGTACTTC
CDR3aa: CASSYSIWEQYF
j_gene: TRBJ2-7
v_gene: TRBV6-2/TRBV6-3
abundance: many
d_gene: .

CDR3nt: TGTGCCAGCAGCCTGGGTCTAGCGGTACGTTGGAGCACAGATACGCAGTATTTT
CDR3aa: CASSLGLAVRWSTDTQYF
j_gene: TRBJ2-3
v_gene: TRBV5-4
abundance: .
d_gene: TRBD2

CDR3nt: TGCGCCAGCAGTGAGCTAGCGGGAGCACGTGAGCAGTACTTC
CDR3aa: CASSELAGAREQYF
j_gene: TRBJ2-7
v_gene: TRBV10-1
abundance: many
d_gene: TRBD2

CDR3nt: TGTGCCAGCAGCCCTCCCCCCAGCGGGAATGAGCAGTTCTTC
CDR3aa: CASSPPPSGNEQFF
j_gene: TRBJ2-1
v_gene: TRBV7-9
abundance: many
d_gene: .

CDR3nt: TGTGCCAGCAGTCCTTACTCCGGGACACTGACCTACGAGCAGTACTTC
CDR3aa: CASSPYSGTLTYEQYF
j_gene: TRBJ2-7
v_gene: TRBV12-3/TRBV12-4
abundance: many
d_gene: .

CDR3nt: TGTGCCAGCAGCTTAGCAGGTCAGCCCCAGCATTTT
CDR3aa: CASSLAGQPQHF
j_gene: TRBJ1-5
v_gene: TRBV7-8
abundance: many
d_gene: .

CDR3nt: TGTGCCAGCAGCACAACAGGGGGCGCGAGGAATGAGCAGTTCTTC
CDR3aa: CASSTTGGARNEQFF
j_gene: TRBJ2-1
v_gene: TRBV7-2
abundance: many
d_gene: TRBD1

CDR3nt: TGCGCCAGCAGCCGGGTTGAGGGGAGGACTGAAGCTTTCTTT
CDR3aa: CASSRVEGRTEAFF
j_gene: TRBJ1-1
v_gene: TRBV5-1
abundance: .
d_gene: .

CDR3nt: TGTGCCAGCAGCCCGACCGACTCCTACAATGAGCAGTTCTTC
CDR3aa: CASSPTDSYNEQFF
j_gene: TRBJ2-1
v_gene: TRBV7-6
abundance: many
d_gene: .

CDR3nt: TGTGCCAGCAGCTTAGCAGGGGGCCCATCGGAGACCCAGTACTTC
CDR3aa: CASSLAGGPSETQYF
j_gene: TRBJ2-5
v_gene: TRBV7-7
abundance: many
d_gene: TRBD1

CDR3nt: TGTGCCATCTCCCCGTTGACAGGGGGCATGAACACTGAAGCTTTCTTT
CDR3aa: CAISPLTGGMNTEAFF
j_gene: TRBJ1-1
v_gene: TRBV10-3
abundance: .
d_gene: TRBD1